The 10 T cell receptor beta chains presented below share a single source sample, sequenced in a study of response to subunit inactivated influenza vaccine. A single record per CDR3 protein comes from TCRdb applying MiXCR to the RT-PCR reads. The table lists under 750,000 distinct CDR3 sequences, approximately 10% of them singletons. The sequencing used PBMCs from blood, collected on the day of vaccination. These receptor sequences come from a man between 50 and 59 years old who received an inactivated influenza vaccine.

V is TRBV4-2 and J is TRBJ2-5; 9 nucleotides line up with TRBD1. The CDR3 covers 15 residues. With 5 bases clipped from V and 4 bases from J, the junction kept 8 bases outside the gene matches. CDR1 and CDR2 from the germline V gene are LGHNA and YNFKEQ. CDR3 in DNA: TGTGCCAGCAGCAGCCGGGACAGGGATTTAGAGACCCAGTACTTC. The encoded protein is CASSSRDRDLETQYF.

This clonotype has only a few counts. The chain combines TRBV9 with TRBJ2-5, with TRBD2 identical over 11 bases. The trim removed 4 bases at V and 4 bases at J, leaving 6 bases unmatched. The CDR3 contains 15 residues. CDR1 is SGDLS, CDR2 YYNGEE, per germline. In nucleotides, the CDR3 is TGTGCCAGCAGCCAACTCGGACTAGCGGGAGAGACCCAGTACTTC. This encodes CASSQLGLAGETQYF.

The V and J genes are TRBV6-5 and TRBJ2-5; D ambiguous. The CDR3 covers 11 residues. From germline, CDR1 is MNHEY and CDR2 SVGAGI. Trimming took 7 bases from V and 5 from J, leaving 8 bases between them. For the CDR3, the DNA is TGTGCCAGCACGACTGGGGAGACCCAGTACTTC. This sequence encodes CASTTGETQYF.

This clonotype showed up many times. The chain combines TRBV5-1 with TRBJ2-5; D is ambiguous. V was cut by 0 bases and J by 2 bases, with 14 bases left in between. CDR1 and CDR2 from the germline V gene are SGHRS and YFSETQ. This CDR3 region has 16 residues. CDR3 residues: CASSLARLGRQETQYF. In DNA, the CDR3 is TGCGCCAGCAGCTTGGCTCGGCTTGGGCGACAAGAGACCCAGTACTTC.

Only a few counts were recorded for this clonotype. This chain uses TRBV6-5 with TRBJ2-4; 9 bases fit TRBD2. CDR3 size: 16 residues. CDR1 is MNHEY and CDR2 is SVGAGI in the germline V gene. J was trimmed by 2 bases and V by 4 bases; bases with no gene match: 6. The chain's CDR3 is CASSSRLAGSKNIQYF. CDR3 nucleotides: TGTGCCAGCAGTTCCCGGCTAGCGGGATCCAAAAACATTCAGTACTTC.

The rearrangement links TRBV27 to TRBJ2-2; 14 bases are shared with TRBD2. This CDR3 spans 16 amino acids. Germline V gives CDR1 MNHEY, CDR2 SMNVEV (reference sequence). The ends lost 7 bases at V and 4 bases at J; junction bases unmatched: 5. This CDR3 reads CASTGTSGSITGELFF. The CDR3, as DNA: TGTGCCAGCACCGGGACTAGCGGGAGTATCACCGGGGAGCTGTTTTTT.

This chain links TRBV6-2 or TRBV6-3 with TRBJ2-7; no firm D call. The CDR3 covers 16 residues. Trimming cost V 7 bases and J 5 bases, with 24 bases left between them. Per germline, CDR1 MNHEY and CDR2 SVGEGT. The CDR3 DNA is TGTGCCAGCACTCGGACCACCCATAGGACCCGGAACGAGCAGTACTTC. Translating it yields CASTRTTHRTRNEQYF.

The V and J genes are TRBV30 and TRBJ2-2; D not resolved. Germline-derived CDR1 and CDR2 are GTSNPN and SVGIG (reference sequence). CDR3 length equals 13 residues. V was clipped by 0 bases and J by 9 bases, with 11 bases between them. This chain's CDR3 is CAWSVRVNRELFF. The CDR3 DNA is TGTGCCTGGAGTGTACGGGTGAACCGGGAGCTGTTTTTT.

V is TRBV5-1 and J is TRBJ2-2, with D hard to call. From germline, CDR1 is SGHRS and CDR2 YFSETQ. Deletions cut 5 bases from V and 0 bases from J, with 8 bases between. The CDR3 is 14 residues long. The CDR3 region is CASRWGTNTGELFF. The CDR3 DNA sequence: TGCGCCAGCAGGTGGGGAACGAACACCGGGGAGCTGTTTTTT.

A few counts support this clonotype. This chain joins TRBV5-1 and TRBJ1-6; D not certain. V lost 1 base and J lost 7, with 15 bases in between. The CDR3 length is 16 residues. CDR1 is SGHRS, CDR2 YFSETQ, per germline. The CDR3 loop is CASSLTTTIGNSPLHF. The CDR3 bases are TGCGCCAGCAGCTTGACGACAACCATCGGGAATTCACCCCTCCACTTT.